The T cell receptor (beta chain) described here comes from a study of shared clonotypes between healthy human individuals. The study's findings and limits: It was only blood that was sampled, and tissue repertoires likely differ. Shared clonotypes: roughly 4.5% naive CD4, 3.5% to 4% naive CD8, 2.3% memory CD4, approximately 0.37% memory CD8.

CDR3 length: 12 amino acids. V was trimmed by 10 bases and J by 8 bases, leaving 17 bases between them. In germline, CDR1 is MDHEN, CDR2 SYDVKM. This clone came up a few times. Its antigen is still unknown. Splitting of each subset's genomic DNA was done evenly across several immunoSEQ plates. Replicate sorted-subset PCRs were loaded with around 220 ng DNA, 31,000 or so T cell genomes. Data came from immunoSEQ multiplex PCR; TCRdb stores just in-frame clones and leaves some out. This table holds some 980,000 clones, over 60% found once. This clonotype was obtained from a man between 18 and 35 years old in good health. The sequencing input was memory CD4+ T cells sorted from blood. Stated subset: CD45RA-negative fraction. The chain couples TRBV28 to TRBJ1-2; TRBD1 is a possible D gene (6 bases). The CDR3 DNA sequence: TGTGCCACAGAAACAGGGAGGGGAGGCTACACCTTC. This encodes CATETGRGGYTF.